A single sample is the source of the 26 T cell receptor beta chains below, sequenced in a study of blood T cells in healthy people across ages. A sample-barcoded 5' primer and a J-beta primer mix were used in a second PCR of about 7 to 11 cycles. Each CDR3 protein gets one entry after TCRdb re-called the 5' RACE reads with MiXCR. The sample gives roughly 2 million distinct CDR3 sequences, 49% of which show up once; 2.1% is in the top ten. Sequences were obtained from blood. These receptors came from a woman in her thirties or forties in good health.

The chain has TRBV29-1 and TRBJ2-1; possibly TRBD2 for D (5 bases). Trimming shortened V by 3 bases and J by 8 bases, and 8 bases separated the two germline ends. Germline CDR1 SQVTM, CDR2 ANQGSEA. CDR3 size: 11 residues. In DNA form, the CDR3 reads TGCAGCGTTGACAGTAGCGATGAGCAGTTCTTC. It translates to CSVDSSDEQFF.

V is TRBV7-9 and J is TRBJ2-4, with unresolved D. The CDR3 runs to 14 residues. Between the trimmed V and J ends, which lost 7 bases and 0 bases, there was a span of 10 bases. The V gene's germline CDR1 is SEHNR and CDR2 FQNEAQ (reference sequence). CDR3 DNA sequence: TGTGCCAGCAATGATGCCGGAGCCAAAAACATTCAGTACTTC. Amino acids: CASNDAGAKNIQYF.

The V call is TRBV5-1, the J call TRBJ2-2; TRBD1 aligns across 10 bases. Per germline, CDR1 SGHRS and CDR2 YFSETQ. Trimming took 2 bases from V and 4 from J; bases not matched to a gene: 5. CDR3 length equals 16 residues. CDR3 nucleotides: TGCGCCAGCAGCTTAGCCGGGACAGGGGTCACCGGGGAGCTGTTTTTT. Amino acids: CASSLAGTGVTGELFF.

This clonotype occurred a few times. The V call is TRBV10-3, the J call TRBJ2-3, with a possible D match to TRBD2 (5 bases). CDR1 and CDR2 (germline): ENHRY, SYGVKD. The V and J ends lost 1 base and 6 bases respectively, with 5 bases between them. The CDR3 has 12 amino acids. CDR3 in DNA: TGTGCCATCAGTGAGTGGGAGGATACGCAGTATTTT. Protein sequence: CAISEWEDTQYF.

This clonotype was detected only a few times. This chain uses TRBV15 with TRBJ2-5, with D possibly matching TRBD2 (5 bases). CDR1 is LNHNV and CDR2 is YYDKDF in the germline V gene (reference sequence). CDR3 size: 14 residues. The V end was cut by 4 bases, the J end by 2 bases, with 11 bases between. CDR3 sequence (DNA): TGTGCCACCAGCACAGAGCGGAGTCAAGAGACCCAGTACTTC. It yields the protein CATSTERSQETQYF.

V usage is TRBV4-1 and J usage is TRBJ2-7; tentatively, D is TRBD1 (6 bases). CDR1 and CDR2 (germline): MGHRA, YSYEKL. V lost 0 bases, J lost 2 bases, and 17 bases lay in between. This CDR3 spans 17 amino acids. The CDR3 reads CASSQEADSHITYEQYF. CDR3 bases: TGCGCCAGCAGCCAAGAGGCGGACAGCCACATAACCTACGAGCAGTACTTC.

The chain joins TRBV15 to TRBJ2-3; no definite D call. V lost 0 bases and J 1 base, leaving 11 bases between the germline ends. CDR1 and CDR2 from the germline V gene are LNHNV and YYDKDF (reference sequence). The CDR3 contains 16 residues. The CDR3 is CATSRDQWVRTDTQYF. CDR3 DNA sequence: TGTGCCACCAGCAGAGATCAATGGGTACGCACAGATACGCAGTATTTT.

This clonotype was counted between two and nine times. The chain carries TRBV4-1 and TRBJ2-7, with D perhaps TRBD2 (7 bases). CDR3 length: 15 amino acids. The V gene lost 3 bases and the J gene lost 4 bases, with 16 bases spanning the gap. The germline CDR1 and CDR2 sequences are MGHRA and YSYEKL. CDR3 residues: CASSHQTGGRYEQYF. CDR3 nucleotide sequence: TGCGCCAGCAGCCACCAAACGGGGGGCCGTTACGAGCAGTACTTC.

In its sample, this clonotype was seen a few times. This chain joins TRBV7-2 and TRBJ2-3; 11 bases are shared with TRBD2. The V gene end was trimmed by 4 bases and the J gene end by 3 bases; junction bases not matched to a gene: 6. CDR1 is SGHTA and CDR2 is FQGNSA in the germline V gene. The CDR3 length is 16 residues. The CDR3 reads CASSYLTSGETDTQYF. In DNA form, the CDR3 reads TGTGCCAGCAGCTACCTGACTAGCGGGGAAACAGATACGCAGTATTTT.

The J gene is TRBJ2-7, the V gene TRBV6-5; the match to TRBD1 covers 7 bases. The CDR3 sequence is 15 residues long. Germline V gives CDR1 MNHEY, CDR2 SVGAGI. The ends lost 6 bases at V and 2 bases at J; junction bases unmatched: 10. For the CDR3, the DNA is TGTGCCAGCAGCCCTTATCCAGGGGGAACCTACGAGCAGTACTTC. Translated: CASSPYPGGTYEQYF.

This clonotype was picked up many times. The rearrangement links TRBV5-1 to TRBJ2-5, with a tentative D call TRBD2 (6 bases). The length of the CDR3 is 13 residues. Germline V gives CDR1 SGHRS, CDR2 YFSETQ. V lost 2 bases, J lost 2 bases, and 7 bases lay in between. CDR3 DNA sequence: TGCGCCAGCAGCTTCGGGGGACAAGAGACCCAGTACTTC. This translates into CASSFGGQETQYF.

This clonotype appeared many times. The chain has TRBV27 and TRBJ2-7, with 10 bases matching TRBD1. Looked up from germline, CDR1 is MNHEY and CDR2 is SMNVEV (reference sequence). The CDR3 totals 12 residues. Trimming at V came to 8 bases and at J to 4 bases, leaving 2 bases not matched to a gene. This CDR3 reads CASWDRGYEQYF. CDR3 DNA sequence: TGTGCCAGCTGGGACAGGGGATACGAGCAGTACTTC.

This clonotype was observed a handful of times. This rearrangement joins TRBV5-1 to TRBJ2-1, with a tentative D call TRBD1 (6 bases). Between the trimmed V and J ends, which lost 4 bases and 1 base, there was a span of 15 bases. Germline V gene data show CDR1 as SGHRS and CDR2 as YFSETQ. This CDR3 comprises 16 residues. The CDR3 protein is CASSPARGPSYNEQFF. The CDR3 DNA follows: TGCGCCAGCAGCCCGGCCAGGGGACCTTCCTACAATGAGCAGTTCTTC.

The chain couples TRBV13 to TRBJ1-1; D is perhaps TRBD1 (5 bases). V lost 4 bases and J 1 base, leaving 16 bases between the germline ends. Germline V lookup: CDR1 PRHDT, CDR2 FYEKMQ (reference sequence). There are 16 residues in the CDR3. CDR3 sequence (DNA): TGTGCCAGCAGCTCTGGGGTGGGGGTCTCGAACACTGAAGCTTTCTTT. Translation: CASSSGVGVSNTEAFF.

The table lists this clonotype with a count of one. The genes are TRBV6-1 and TRBJ1-4, with TRBD1 matching over 12 bases. The CDR3 is 17 amino acids. The germline gives CDR1 MNHNS, CDR2 SASEGT. V dropped 8 bases and J dropped 6; count of bases not matched to a gene: 13. The CDR3 DNA follows: TGTGCCAGCCGTGGGACAGGGGGCAGTAGCTGGGATGAAAAACTGTTTTTT. Amino acids: CASRGTGGSSWDEKLFF.

This clonotype was seen only a few times. This chain links TRBV20-1 with TRBJ2-7; D ambiguous. Trimming removed 6 bases from V and 9 bases from J, with 6 bases in between. From germline, CDR1 is DFQATT and CDR2 SNEGSKA (reference sequence). The CDR3 is 8 residues long. The CDR3 loop reads CSANSQYF. The CDR3 DNA sequence: TGCAGTGCCAACTCGCAGTACTTC.

This clonotype was counted between two and nine times. The chain combines TRBV2 with TRBJ2-3; a weak D match, TRBD1 (6 bases). The germline V gene encodes CDR1 SNHLY and CDR2 FYNNEI. This CDR3 comprises 10 residues. CDR3 residues: CTTGTDTQYF. The DNA of the CDR3 is TGTACAACAGGGACAGATACGCAGTATTTT. Looking up the rest from reference TRBV2 and TRBJ2-3 gives the full variable domain: EPEVTQTPSHQVTQMGQEVILRCVPISNHLYFYWYRQILGQKVEFLVSFYNNEISEKSEIFDDQFSVERPDGSNFTLKIRSTKLEDSAMYFCTTGTDTQYFGPGTRLTVL.

The rearrangement links TRBV20-1 to TRBJ2-1; maybe TRBD1 (5 bases). Trimming left V 3 bases short and J 8 bases short, with 17 bases between. CDR1 and CDR2 (germline): DFQATT, SNEGSKA (reference sequence). This CDR3 contains 14 residues. The CDR3 nucleotides read TGCAGTGCTAGTGAGGACACCAAGTTCGATGAGCAGTTCTTC. Amino acid sequence: CSASEDTKFDEQFF.

V usage is TRBV6-2 or TRBV6-3 and J usage is TRBJ2-7; D may match TRBD1 or TRBD2 (5 bases each). This CDR3 is built from 14 residues. V lost 7 bases, J lost 2 bases, and 15 bases lay in between. In germline, CDR1 is MNHEY, CDR2 SVGEGT. The CDR3, as DNA: TGTGCCAGCACCCGGGGACCTTCCGCCTACGAGCAGTACTTC. It codes for CASTRGPSAYEQYF.

The gene calls are TRBV3-1 and TRBJ1-2, with a possible D match to TRBD1 (6 bases). V gave up 0 bases and J gave up 4 bases, with 12 bases separating them. CDR1 and CDR2 (germline): LGHDT, YNNKEL (reference sequence). This CDR3 has 15 residues. This chain's CDR3 is CASSQDWGLRYGYTF. Written as DNA, the CDR3 is TGTGCCAGCAGCCAAGATTGGGGGCTGCGCTATGGCTACACCTTC.

This chain uses TRBV20-1 with TRBJ2-1, with D possibly being TRBD2 (5 bases). The CDR3 extends over 15 amino acids. Trimming removed 6 bases at V and 2 bases at J, with 17 bases between. Germline CDR1 reads DFQATT; CDR2 reads SNEGSKA (reference sequence). CDR3 region: CSAESRAVPYNEQFF. CDR3 sequence (DNA): TGCAGTGCGGAGTCGAGAGCGGTCCCCTACAATGAGCAGTTCTTC.

This chain uses TRBV11-2 with TRBJ2-1; the D gene is possibly TRBD1 (5 bases). V lost 0 bases and J lost 1, with 7 bases in between. The CDR3 covers 15 residues. Germline CDR1 SGHAT, CDR2 FQNNGV. The CDR3 DNA follows: TGTGCCAGCAGCTTAGAGGGGCTATCCTACAATGAGCAGTTCTTC. Translated, it gives CASSLEGLSYNEQFF.

The chain is built from TRBV18 and TRBJ1-5; D call uncertain. Germline V lookup: CDR1 KGHSH, CDR2 LQKENI. The CDR3 loop spans 13 amino acids. Trimming shortened V by 2 bases and J by 7 bases, and 9 bases separated the two germline ends. The CDR3 is CASSPNKGQPQHF. The CDR3 nucleotides are TGTGCCAGCTCACCAAACAAGGGACAGCCCCAGCATTTT.

This clonotype has only a few counts. This chain joins TRBV20-1 and TRBJ2-3; D not resolved. This CDR3 is 19 amino acids long. Germline lookup yields CDR1 DFQATT and CDR2 SNEGSKA (reference sequence). V was clipped by 2 bases and J by 1 base, with 25 bases between them. The CDR3 here is CSARQPPCITFPCTDTQYF. In DNA, the CDR3 is TGCAGTGCTAGACAACCACCGTGTATAACCTTCCCTTGCACAGATACGCAGTATTTT.

This clonotype was detected only once. At one boundary the junction diverges from the germline segment, which might be a read error. The CDR3, as DNA: TGTGCTAGCAGCGCGGGACAGGGGGCTTACAAGCAGTACTTC. This sequence encodes CASSAGQGAYKQYF. The chain uses TRBV7-7 and TRBJ2-5, with TRBD1 matching over 12 bases. The CDR3 totals 14 residues. The germline CDR1 and CDR2 sequences are SSHAT and FNYEAQ (reference sequence).

The chain has TRBV14 and TRBJ1-4; D is undetermined. The V end lost 5 bases, the J end lost 5 bases, and 3 bases lay between the germline ends. This CDR3 has 11 amino acids. The V gene's germline CDR1 is SGHDN and CDR2 FVKESK. For the CDR3, the DNA is TGTGCCAGCAGCGTCAATGAAAAACTGTTTTTT. Its protein product is CASSVNEKLFF.